This passage covers 8 T cell receptor beta chains from one sample sequenced in a study of cytomegalovirus exposure and HLA in healthy donors. Libraries were prepared by immunoSEQ multiplex PCR; TCRdb keeps only in-frame clonotypes and omits some of them. Of 120,000 or so clones in the sample, 75% to 90% were seen once. The sample taken for sequencing was PBMCs. These receptors were collected from a woman aged 18 to 35 in good health and CMV-seronegative.

The chain uses TRBV28 and TRBJ1-1, with 9 bases matching TRBD1. Looked up from germline, CDR1 is MDHEN and CDR2 is SYDVKM. The CDR3 spans 15 residues. The trim removed 5 bases at V and 0 bases at J, leaving 4 bases unmatched. CDR3 sequence reads: CASSPGQGMNTEAFF. For the CDR3, the DNA is TGTGCCAGCAGTCCTGGACAGGGGATGAACACTGAAGCTTTCTTT.

The CDR3 here is CASRPTGGWETQYF. The CDR3 nucleotides read TGCGCCAGCAGGCCGACAGGGGGCTGGGAGACCCAGTACTTC. The rearrangement uses TRBV23-1 and TRBJ2-5; 10 nucleotides line up with TRBD1. TRBV23-1 is annotated as an ORF whose role is uncertain. V lost 6 bases, J lost 5 bases, and 6 bases stayed unmatched. The CDR3 consists of 14 residues.

The J gene is TRBJ1-2, the V gene TRBV30; 8 bases are shared with TRBD1. The junction had 15 bases not matched to a gene; V was cut back by 5 bases and J by 4 bases. The CDR3 is made up of 16 amino acids. CDR1 is GTSNPN and CDR2 is SVGIG in the germline V gene (reference sequence). The chain's CDR3 is CAWENYRTGPIYGYTF. In DNA, the CDR3 is TGTGCCTGGGAAAACTACAGGACAGGGCCCATCTATGGCTACACCTTC.

The gene calls are TRBV4-1 and TRBJ2-7; 9 nucleotides match TRBD2. V lost 4 bases to trimming and J lost 6 bases; unmatched junction nucleotides: 13. The CDR3 is 16 residues long. Germline V gives CDR1 MGHRA, CDR2 YSYEKL. The CDR3 DNA follows: TGCGCCAGCAGCCCCACCCTCGCGCGGGAGGGCCCCGAGCAGTACTTC. This gives the protein CASSPTLAREGPEQYF.

The rearrangement uses TRBV5-5 and TRBJ1-4; possible D gene TRBD1, 6 bases. The CDR3 contains 14 residues. CDR1 SGHKS and CDR2 YYEKEE come from the germline V gene (reference sequence). V lost 4 bases and J lost 0, with 7 bases in between. The CDR3: CASSRTATNEKLFF. In nucleotides, the CDR3 is TGTGCCAGCAGCCGGACAGCAACTAATGAAAAACTGTTTTTT.

V gene TRBV30 combines with J gene TRBJ2-1, with a possible D match to TRBD2 (5 bases). Germline values: CDR1 GTSNPN, CDR2 SVGIG (reference sequence). The CDR3 sequence is 12 residues long. Trimming removed 5 bases from V and 6 bases from J, with 11 bases in between. The CDR3 DNA follows: TGTGCCTGGGACGGGGTCCTCAATGAGCAGTTCTTC. Its protein is CAWDGVLNEQFF.

This clone was found a few times. The chain employs TRBV7-2 and TRBJ1-2; D remains unclear. V gave up 0 bases and J gave up 6 bases, with 8 bases separating them. Germline CDR1 and CDR2: SGHTA and FQGNSA. This CDR3 region has 13 residues. The CDR3 DNA sequence: TGTGCCAGCAGCTTAGCTGCCAACAATGGCTACACCTTC. Protein product: CASSLAANNGYTF.

The genes are TRBV6-1 and TRBJ2-7; 10 nucleotides agree with TRBD1. J lost 7 bases, V lost 2 bases, and 8 bases had no gene match. This CDR3 spans 15 amino acids. In germline, CDR1 is MNHNS, CDR2 SASEGT. The CDR3 DNA reads TGTGCCAGCAGTGAAAGGGACAGGGGCCTAACTGAGCAGTACTTC. Translation: CASSERDRGLTEQYF.